The TCR beta chain under discussion was sequenced for a study of blood T cells in healthy people across ages. Germline CDR1 and CDR2: SGHTA and FQGNSA. The CDR3 covers 12 residues. Trimming took off 5 bases at V and 6 bases at J, with 9 bases between the two ends. Then a second PCR, running about 6 to 11 cycles, was carried out with a sample-barcoded 5' primer and a J-beta primer mix. Template switching added a 12-random-nucleotide identifier to every cDNA molecule. TCRdb reanalysed the 5' RACE reads using MiXCR and keeps one entry per CDR3 protein. The sample contains 650,000 to 1,000,000 distinct CDR3 sequences, 35% to 40% of which appear only once. Those donating, healthy Caucasian individuals from Russia, were aged roughly 6 to 100.

The chain recombines TRBV7-2 with TRBJ2-3, with a possible D match to TRBD2 (5 bases). The sequenced sample was blood. The receptor comes from a man between 18 and 29 years old in good health. CDR3 sequence: CASSQPGDTQYF. As DNA, the CDR3 is TGTGCCAGCAGCCAACCGGGGGATACGCAGTATTTT.